This TCR beta chain stems from a study of cytomegalovirus exposure and HLA in healthy donors. This clone has just one count. Its antigen remains unidentified. Profiled with immunoSEQ multiplex PCR; TCRdb holds only in-frame clones, not every one. The sample shows about 110,000 clones, approximately 87% of them seen only once. The donors were part of the validation cohort, which consisted of some 120 subjects and was separate from the first cohort of around 620 subjects. Study-wide results and limits: Later, an analysis found that TCR clusters from the first cohort tended to co-occur in the 120 or so validation repertoires.

Germline CDR1 and CDR2: MGHDK and SYGVNS. The CDR3 totals 13 residues. V gave up 6 bases and J gave up 3 bases, with 11 bases separating them. The sample taken for sequencing was PBMCs. The clonotype originates from a woman in her twenties or thirties in good health and CMV-seropositive. The chain joins TRBV25-1 to TRBJ2-5; possible D gene TRBD1, 6 bases. The CDR3 reads CASRGQGKETQYF. The DNA of the CDR3 is TGTGCCAGCAGGGGTCAGGGGAAAGAGACCCAGTACTTC.